This T cell receptor beta chain is drawn from a study of vaccination and CD4 T cells after COVID-19. Study-level background: Post-COVID draws followed diagnosis by a median around 100 days (range 35 to 161). SARS-CoV-2, HCoV-NL63, HCoV-OC43 and HCoV-229E supplied the overlapping spike peptides used to stimulate cells.

Germline CDR1 reads SGHTA; CDR2 reads FQGNSA. V trimming: 5 bases; J trimming: 5 bases; junction bases outside the gene matches: 14. This CDR3 has 17 residues. Only a few counts were recorded for this clonotype. Antigen specificity is unknown. Cultured CD4+ T cell DNA underwent sequencing with the Oncomine TCR Beta short-read assay. TCRdb recomputed calls from the PCR reads with MiXCR, one row per CDR3 protein. The sample holds 20,000 or so distinct CDR3 sequences, 40% seen once. The treatment denotes: roughly 10-day PBMC culture with coronavirus spike peptide pools or control peptides (ViraFEST assay). TCRs were sequenced by ViraFEST after antigen-specific T cells had been expanded with peptide pools. Two million PBMCs per well were cultured with 8.5 to 10 IU/ml IL-2 and about 10 ug/ml peptide pools.

The sequence came from a human donor who had recovered from COVID-19. The chain combines TRBV7-2 with TRBJ2-5; TRBD2 matches at 10 bases. The input for sequencing was CD4+ T cells from blood, cultured in vitro, taken after SARS-CoV-2 vaccination. CDR3 protein: CASSRSLAGAGGETQYF. The CDR3 DNA sequence: TGTGCCAGCAGCCGCTCCCTAGCGGGAGCGGGGGGGGAGACCCAGTACTTC.